This TCR beta chain was profiled in a study of T cells in Graves' hyperthyroidism and ophthalmopathy. This clonotype was detected many times. TCR beta CDR3 regions were amplified from RNA transcripts. Initially, a first-round RT-PCR of the TCR CDR3 employed the HTBI primer set. TCRdb analysed the multiplex PCR reads with MiXCR anew, one entry per CDR3 protein. The table records a few hundred thousand distinct CDR3 sequences, around 13% of them present only once. CDR1 is LNHNV, CDR2 YYDKDF, per germline (reference sequence). The CDR3 runs 15 residues. V trimming: 3 bases; J trimming: 3 bases; junction bases outside the gene matches: 6.

Source material: blood. The chain combines TRBV15 with TRBJ2-3; the match to TRBD2 covers 7 bases. The receptor's source is a woman in her thirties or forties with Graves' ophthalmopathy. The CDR3 is CATSSGEGVTDTQYF. CDR3 nucleotides: TGTGCCACCAGCAGCGGGGAGGGAGTTACAGATACGCAGTATTTT.